The 4 T cell receptor beta chains reported below all come from one sample, sequenced in a study of OX40 agonist ivuxolimab in advanced cancers. The data were produced by immunoSEQ multiplex PCR, yet TCRdb's version contains in-frame clones alone and is incomplete. The sample has about 50,000 clones; 80% to 85% are singletons. Specimen: CD4+ or CD8+ T cells sorted from blood, collected in a trial of the OX40 agonist ivuxolimab. These receptors originate from an adult with an advanced solid tumor such as melanoma, head and neck, liver or kidney cancer.

This rearrangement joins TRBV6-4 to TRBJ1-5; a possible D gene is TRBD1 (6 bases). Germline CDR1 is MRHNA and CDR2 is SNTAGT. The V end was cut by 3 bases, the J end by 4 bases, with 13 bases between. The CDR3 is 15 residues long. CDR3 bases: TGTGCCAGCAGTGATAAGCAGGGGAGGAATCAGCCCCAGCATTTT. Translated, it gives CASSDKQGRNQPQHF.

There are a few counts of this clone. The chain is built from TRBV12-5 and TRBJ2-2; tentatively, D is TRBD2 (5 bases). The CDR3 is made up of 14 amino acids. Germline values: CDR1 LGHNT, CDR2 FRNRAP. V was shortened by 4 bases and J by 2 bases, with 8 bases between the two germline ends. The CDR3 sequence: CASGSGSNTGELFF. The DNA for the CDR3 is TGTGCTAGTGGTTCGGGGTCCAACACCGGGGAGCTGTTTTTT.

The chain uses TRBV19 and TRBJ1-2; the match to TRBD1 covers 7 bases. This CDR3 region has 15 residues. With V trimmed by 3 bases and J by 2 bases, 6 bases remained unmatched. CDR1 LNHDA and CDR2 SQIVND come from the germline V gene (reference sequence). CDR3 in DNA: TGTGCCAGTAGTATCAGCCCACAGGGGAACTATGGCTACACCTTC. This codes for CASSISPQGNYGYTF.

V gene TRBV19 combines with J gene TRBJ1-2; 7 bases map to TRBD1. V dropped 7 bases and J dropped 4; count of bases not matched to a gene: 6. Germline V CDR1 and CDR2: LNHDA, SQIVND (reference sequence). This CDR3 region has 13 residues. The CDR3 loop reads CASNRRDSYGYTF. CDR3 coding DNA: TGTGCCAGTAACCGGAGGGACAGCTATGGCTACACCTTC.